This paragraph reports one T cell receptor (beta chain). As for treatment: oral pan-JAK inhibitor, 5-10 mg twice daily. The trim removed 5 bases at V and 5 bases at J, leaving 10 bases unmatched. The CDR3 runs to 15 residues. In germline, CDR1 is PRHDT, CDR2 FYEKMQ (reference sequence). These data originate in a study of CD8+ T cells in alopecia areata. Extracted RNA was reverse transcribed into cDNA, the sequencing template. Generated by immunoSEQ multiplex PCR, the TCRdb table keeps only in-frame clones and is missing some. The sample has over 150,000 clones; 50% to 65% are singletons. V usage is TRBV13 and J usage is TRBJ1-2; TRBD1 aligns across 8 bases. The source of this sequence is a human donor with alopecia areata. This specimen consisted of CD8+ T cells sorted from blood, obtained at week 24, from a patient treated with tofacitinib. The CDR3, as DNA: TGTGCCAGCAGCCCCGTACAGGACAGGGAATATGGCTACACCTTC. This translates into CASSPVQDREYGYTF.